The rows below give T cell receptor beta chains drawn from one sample of a study of chemoradiotherapy in HPV16-positive cancers. Clones were sequenced by immunoSEQ multiplex PCR, and TCRdb holds only the in-frame ones, with some missing. In the table there are some 5,000 clones, approximately 90% of which are singletons. The sequenced sample was blood, obtained from a patient who underwent chemoradiotherapy. Receptors originate from a human donor with HPV-associated anogenital cancer. Both conserved end residues are trimmed from each CDR3. Each record gives: CDR3 protein, V gene, J gene.

CDR3: ASSYSGTAYEQY
V: TRBV6-6
J: TRBJ2-7

CDR3: ASSLLTTAYEQY
V: TRBV5-6
J: TRBJ2-7

CDR3: ATSREYRGPYGQY
V: TRBV15
J: TRBJ2-5

CDR3: ASRDREVGGYT
V: TRBV4-3
J: TRBJ1-2

CDR3: ASSTGTENTGELF
V: TRBV6-5
J: TRBJ2-2

CDR3: ASSLGGGLPSYEQY
V: TRBV7-2
J: TRBJ2-7

CDR3: ASSPTTSPYEQY
V: TRBV5-4
J: TRBJ2-7

CDR3: ASSGGDRLAYEQY
V: TRBV5-1
J: TRBJ2-7

CDR3: ASSLGRSYEQY
V: TRBV6-5
J: TRBJ2-7

CDR3: ASSQAGITNEKLF
V: TRBV14
J: TRBJ1-4

CDR3: ASRPGDVAGYT
V: TRBV6-6
J: TRBJ1-2

CDR3: ATSRERAGQIYEQY
V: TRBV15
J: TRBJ2-7

CDR3: ASSPPNRGANIQY
V: TRBV18
J: TRBJ2-4

CDR3: SARGMGPQH
V: TRBV20-1
J: TRBJ1-5

CDR3: ASSSGLFQGEQY
V: TRBV7-2
J: TRBJ2-7

CDR3: ASSPSTDTQY
V: TRBV14
J: TRBJ2-3

CDR3: ASSLAWGAQETQY
V: TRBV13
J: TRBJ2-5

CDR3: ASSPQSGTGSGELF
V: TRBV5-1
J: TRBJ2-2

CDR3: ASSPLVWADTQY
V: TRBV7-8
J: TRBJ2-3

CDR3: ASSDNQAIYNEQF
V: TRBV25-1
J: TRBJ2-1

CDR3: ASGQAATNEKLF
V: TRBV25-1
J: TRBJ1-4

CDR3: ASSLPGGTYNEQF
V: TRBV5-6
J: TRBJ2-1

CDR3: ASSLAPDRGKQY
V: TRBV5-1
J: TRBJ2-7

CDR3: ASSLVGTNSYEQY
V: TRBV7-2
J: .

CDR3: ASSPSSGSTYEQY
V: TRBV9
J: TRBJ2-7

CDR3: ASKAKLPGSYEQY
V: TRBV27
J: TRBJ2-7

CDR3: ASSYEGDQETQY
V: TRBV5-4
J: TRBJ2-5

CDR3: ASSYFRAGQETQY
V: TRBV6-5
J: TRBJ2-5

CDR3: ASSLTGGSYEQY
V: TRBV14
J: TRBJ2-7

CDR3: ASSAGLAPLYNEQF
V: TRBV5-1
J: TRBJ2-1

CDR3: ASRAPGGRYEQY
V: TRBV28
J: TRBJ2-7

CDR3: ASRAPNRGNTIY
V: TRBV28
J: TRBJ1-3

CDR3: ASSLPPFRGGSGNEQF
V: TRBV7-9
J: TRBJ2-1

CDR3: ASSVLLAGGQSSGTDTQY
V: TRBV9
J: TRBJ2-3

CDR3: ASSVSSNEQF
V: TRBV9
J: TRBJ2-1

CDR3: ASSHRTGEDIQY
V: TRBV5-1
J: TRBJ2-4

CDR3: ASSQDPGRTDTQY
V: TRBV4-1
J: TRBJ2-3

CDR3: ASSPGGRPLEQY
V: TRBV5-4
J: TRBJ2-7

CDR3: ASSYTGQFDQPQH
V: TRBV6-6
J: TRBJ1-5

CDR3: ASSLRSSGTSSYEQY
V: TRBV27
J: TRBJ2-7

CDR3: ASSTGFTYEQY
V: TRBV5-1
J: TRBJ2-7

CDR3: ASRVLDRAGANVLT
V: TRBV28
J: TRBJ2-6

CDR3: ASSLGQNYDEQF
V: TRBV7-3
J: TRBJ2-1

CDR3: ASSLTRTGTNSPLH
V: TRBV7-2
J: TRBJ1-6

CDR3: ASSLSYEQY
V: TRBV2
J: TRBJ2-7

CDR3: ASSPNRGRETQY
V: TRBV7-3
J: TRBJ2-5